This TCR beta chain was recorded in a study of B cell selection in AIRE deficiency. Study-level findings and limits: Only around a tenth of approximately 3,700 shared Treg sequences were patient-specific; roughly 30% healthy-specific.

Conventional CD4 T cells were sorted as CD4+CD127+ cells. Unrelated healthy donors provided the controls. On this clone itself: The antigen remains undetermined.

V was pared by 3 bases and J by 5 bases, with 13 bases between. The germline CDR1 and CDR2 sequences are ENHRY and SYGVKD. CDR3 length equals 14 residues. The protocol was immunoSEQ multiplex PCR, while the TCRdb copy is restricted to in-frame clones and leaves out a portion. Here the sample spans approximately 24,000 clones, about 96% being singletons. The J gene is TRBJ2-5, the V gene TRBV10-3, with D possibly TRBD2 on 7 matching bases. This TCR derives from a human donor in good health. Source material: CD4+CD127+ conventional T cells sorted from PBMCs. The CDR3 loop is CAISDAGAGETQYF. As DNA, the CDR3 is TGTGCCATCAGTGACGCGGGGGCGGGGGAGACCCAGTACTTC.